This T cell receptor beta chain was obtained from a study of shared clonotypes between healthy human individuals. Measured with immunoSEQ multiplex PCR; TCRdb has only the in-frame clones, and not every one. This repertoire shows some 240,000 clones, approximately 65% found once; its top ten account for roughly 11%. Germline assignment: CDR1 SGHNT and CDR2 YYREEE (reference sequence). The V gene lost 4 bases and the J gene lost 1 base, with 16 bases spanning the gap. This CDR3 has 16 amino acids. The sequence came from a man aged 25 to 45 in good health. The genes are TRBV5-4 and TRBJ2-3, with unresolved D. Sample: memory CD4+ T cells sorted from blood. Specified subset: CD45RA-negative fraction. The CDR3 spells CASSPPPGQGTDTQYF. Here the CDR3 DNA reads TGTGCCAGCAGCCCTCCCCCGGGCCAGGGCACAGATACGCAGTATTTT.